This paragraph covers one T cell receptor (beta chain) sequence. The antigen remains unidentified. A read error may explain this, as a much larger clone is one base away. V lost 6 bases and J 3 bases, leaving 22 bases between the germline ends. This CDR3 has 16 amino acids. Germline lookup yields CDR1 SGHRS and CDR2 YFSETQ. The time point here: technical triplicate 1. Over 160 million TCR-beta sequences from 15-18 subjects came from every sequencing run. TCRdb re-derived calls from the 5' RACE reads in MiXCR, one entry per CDR3 protein. The sample includes about 38,000 distinct CDR3 sequences, approximately 10% seen only once; the top ten take 3% to 5%. The source of the sample is a study of neurological immune-mediated disorders. Study-level findings and limits: Multiple sclerosis was found to have the least TCR clonal expansion, below healthy controls, and HTLV-1-associated myelopathy the most. None of the CDR3 amino acid sequences of expanded clones recurred across subjects, suggesting private repertoires in all groups.

This receptor was identified in a man aged 60 to 75 with HTLV-1-associated myelopathy (HAM/TSP). V usage is TRBV5-1 and J usage is TRBJ2-7, with D possibly TRBD2 on 6 matching bases. What was sequenced was PBMCs. The CDR3 spells CASTPNTWDSGYEQYF. As DNA, the CDR3 is TGCGCCAGCACCCCGAATACATGGGATAGCGGCTACGAGCAGTACTTC. The variable domain in full, with the rest retrieved from reference TRBV5-1 and TRBJ2-7, is KAGVTQTPRYLIKTRGQQVTLSCSPISGHRSVSWYQQTPGQGLQFLFEYFSETQRNKGNFPGRFSGRQFSNSRSEMNVSTLELGDSALYLCASTPNTWDSGYEQYFGPGTRLTVT.